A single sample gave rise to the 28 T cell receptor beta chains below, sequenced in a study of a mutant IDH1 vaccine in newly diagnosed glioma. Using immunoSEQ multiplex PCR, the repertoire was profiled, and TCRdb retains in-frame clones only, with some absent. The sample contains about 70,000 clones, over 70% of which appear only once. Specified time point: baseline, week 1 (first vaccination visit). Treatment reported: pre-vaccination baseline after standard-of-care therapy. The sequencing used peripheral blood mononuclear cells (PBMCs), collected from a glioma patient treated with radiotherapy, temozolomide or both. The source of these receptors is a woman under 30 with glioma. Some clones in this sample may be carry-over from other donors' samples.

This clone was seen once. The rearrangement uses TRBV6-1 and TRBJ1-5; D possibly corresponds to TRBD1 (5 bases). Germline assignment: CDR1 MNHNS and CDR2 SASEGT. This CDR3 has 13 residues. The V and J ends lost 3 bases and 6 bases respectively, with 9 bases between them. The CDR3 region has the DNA TGTGCCAGCAGTGAGGGAACAGGTCAGCCCCAGCATTTT. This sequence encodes CASSEGTGQPQHF.

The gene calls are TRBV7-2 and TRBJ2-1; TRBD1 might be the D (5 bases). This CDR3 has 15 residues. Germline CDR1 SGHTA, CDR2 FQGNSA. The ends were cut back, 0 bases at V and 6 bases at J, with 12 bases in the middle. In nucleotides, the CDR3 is TGTGCCAGCAGCTTAGCGAGCAGGGCTAGCAATGAGCAGTTCTTC. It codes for CASSLASRASNEQFF.

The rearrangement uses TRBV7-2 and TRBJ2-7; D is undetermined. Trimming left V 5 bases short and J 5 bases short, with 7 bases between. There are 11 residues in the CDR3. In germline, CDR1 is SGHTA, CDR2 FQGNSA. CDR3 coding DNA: TGTGCCAGCAGCGTTCGGAACGAGCAGTACTTC. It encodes CASSVRNEQYF.

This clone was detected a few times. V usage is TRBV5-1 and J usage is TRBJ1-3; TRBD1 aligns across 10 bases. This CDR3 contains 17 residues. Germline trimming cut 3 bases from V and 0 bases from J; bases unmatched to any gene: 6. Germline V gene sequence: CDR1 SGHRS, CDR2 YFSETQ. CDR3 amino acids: CASSWGDRGISGNTIYF. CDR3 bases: TGCGCCAGCAGCTGGGGGGACAGGGGAATCTCTGGAAACACCATATATTTT.

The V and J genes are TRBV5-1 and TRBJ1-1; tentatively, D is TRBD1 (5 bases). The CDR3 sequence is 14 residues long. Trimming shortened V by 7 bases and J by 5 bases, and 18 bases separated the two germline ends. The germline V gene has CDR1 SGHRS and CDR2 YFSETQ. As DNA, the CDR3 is TGCGCCAGCCGGGGGGAAGGGGATCTTACTGAAGCTTTCTTT. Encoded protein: CASRGEGDLTEAFF. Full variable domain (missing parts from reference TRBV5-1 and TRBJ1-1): KAGVTQTPRYLIKTRGQQVTLSCSPISGHRSVSWYQQTPGQGLQFLFEYFSETQRNKGNFPGRFSGRQFSNSRSEMNVSTLELGDSALYLCASRGEGDLTEAFFGQGTRLTVV.

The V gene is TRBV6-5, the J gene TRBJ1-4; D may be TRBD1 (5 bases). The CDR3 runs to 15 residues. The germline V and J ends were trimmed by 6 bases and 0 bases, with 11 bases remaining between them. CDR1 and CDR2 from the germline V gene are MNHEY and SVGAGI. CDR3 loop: CASSRDSATNEKLFF. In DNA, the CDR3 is TGTGCCAGCAGCCGCGACAGTGCAACTAATGAAAAACTGTTTTTT.

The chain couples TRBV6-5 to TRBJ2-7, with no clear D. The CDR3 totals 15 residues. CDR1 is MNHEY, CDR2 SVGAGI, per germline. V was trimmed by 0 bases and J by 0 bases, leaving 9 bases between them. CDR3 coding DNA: TGTGCCAGCAGTTACTCGTACGATAGCTCCTACGAGCAGTACTTC. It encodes CASSYSYDSSYEQYF.

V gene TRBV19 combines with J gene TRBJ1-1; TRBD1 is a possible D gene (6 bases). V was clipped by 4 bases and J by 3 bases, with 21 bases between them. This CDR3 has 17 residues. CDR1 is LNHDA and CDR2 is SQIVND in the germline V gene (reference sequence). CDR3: CASSTDRQAGVDTEAFF. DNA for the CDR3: TGTGCCAGTAGTACGGACCGACAGGCAGGGGTTGACACTGAAGCTTTCTTT. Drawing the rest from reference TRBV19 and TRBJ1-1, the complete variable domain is DGGITQSPKYLFRKEGQNVTLSCEQNLNHDAMYWYRQDPGQGLRLIYYSQIVNDFQKGDIAEGYSVSREKKESFPLTVTSAQKNPTAFYLCASSTDRQAGVDTEAFFGQGTRLTVV.

The CDR3 nucleotides read TGTGCCAGCAGCTTGGGACAATTGGGCTACGAGCAGTACTTC. Protein sequence: CASSLGQLGYEQYF. The V and J genes are TRBV6-6 and TRBJ2-7; D might be TRBD1 (6 bases). The CDR3 runs to 14 residues. Per the germline V gene, CDR1 is MNHNY and CDR2 is SVGAGI (reference sequence). V was trimmed by 6 bases and J by 3 bases, leaving 15 bases between them.

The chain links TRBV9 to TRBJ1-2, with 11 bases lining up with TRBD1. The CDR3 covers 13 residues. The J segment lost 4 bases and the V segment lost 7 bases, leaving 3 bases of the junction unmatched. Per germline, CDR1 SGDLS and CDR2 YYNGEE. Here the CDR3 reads CASGQGAGYGYTF. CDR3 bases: TGTGCCAGCGGACAGGGGGCTGGCTATGGCTACACCTTC.

CDR3 sequence reads: CASSLTGGEGKLFF. In DNA form, the CDR3 reads TGTGCCAGCAGCCTCACAGGGGGCGAAGGAAAACTGTTTTTT. V usage is TRBV11-2 and J usage is TRBJ1-4; 9 bases align to TRBD1. The length of the CDR3 is 14 residues. CDR1 is SGHAT and CDR2 is FQNNGV in the germline V gene. The V segment lost 5 bases and the J segment 10 bases; nucleotides outside the gene matches: 8.

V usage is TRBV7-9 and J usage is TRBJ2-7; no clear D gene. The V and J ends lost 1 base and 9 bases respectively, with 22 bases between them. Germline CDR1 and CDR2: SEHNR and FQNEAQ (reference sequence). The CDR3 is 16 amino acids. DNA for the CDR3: TGTGCCAGCAGCTTAGATCCGATCCAGTTCCCTCCGGGGCAGTACTTC. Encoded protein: CASSLDPIQFPPGQYF.

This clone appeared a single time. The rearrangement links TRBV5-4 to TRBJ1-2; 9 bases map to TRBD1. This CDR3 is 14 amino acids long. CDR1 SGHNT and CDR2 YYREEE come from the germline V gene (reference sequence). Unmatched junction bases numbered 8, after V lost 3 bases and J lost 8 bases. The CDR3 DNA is TGTGCCAGCAGCTCGGCCGGGACAGGGTCGGGCTACACCTTC. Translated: CASSSAGTGSGYTF.

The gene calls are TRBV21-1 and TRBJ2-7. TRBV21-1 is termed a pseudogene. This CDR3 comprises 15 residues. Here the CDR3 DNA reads TGTGCCAGCAGCCAAGGGAAACATCGATTCTACGAGCAGTACTTC. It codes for CASSQGKHRFYEQYF.

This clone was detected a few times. The CDR3 bases are TGTGCCAGCAGTCGTAACACTGAAGCTTTCTTT. Translated: CASSRNTEAFF. The gene calls are TRBV2 and TRBJ1-1; D uncertain. Trimming removed 5 bases from V and 2 bases from J, with 3 bases in between. Germline CDR1 SNHLY, CDR2 FYNNEI. The CDR3 loop spans 11 amino acids.

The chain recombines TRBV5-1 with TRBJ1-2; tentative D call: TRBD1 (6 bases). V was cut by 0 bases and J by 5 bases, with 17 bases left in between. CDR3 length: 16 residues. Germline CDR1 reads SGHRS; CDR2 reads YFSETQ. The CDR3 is CASSLGGGFPSYGYTF. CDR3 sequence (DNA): TGCGCCAGCAGCTTGGGCGGGGGCTTCCCATCTTATGGCTACACCTTC. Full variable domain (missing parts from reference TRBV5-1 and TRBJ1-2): KAGVTQTPRYLIKTRGQQVTLSCSPISGHRSVSWYQQTPGQGLQFLFEYFSETQRNKGNFPGRFSGRQFSNSRSEMNVSTLELGDSALYLCASSLGGGFPSYGYTFGSGTRLTVV.

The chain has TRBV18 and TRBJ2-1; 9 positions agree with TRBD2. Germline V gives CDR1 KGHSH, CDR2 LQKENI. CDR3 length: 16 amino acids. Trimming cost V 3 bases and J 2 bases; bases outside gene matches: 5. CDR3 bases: TGTGCCAGCTCACCTTTGACTAGCGGTACCTACAATGAGCAGTTCTTC. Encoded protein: CASSPLTSGTYNEQFF.

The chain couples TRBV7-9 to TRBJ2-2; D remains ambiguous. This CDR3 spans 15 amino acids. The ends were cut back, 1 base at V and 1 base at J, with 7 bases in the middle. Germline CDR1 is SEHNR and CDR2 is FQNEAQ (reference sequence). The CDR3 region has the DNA TGTGCCAGCAGCTTAGTCAGAAAGAACACCGGGGAGCTGTTTTTT. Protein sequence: CASSLVRKNTGELFF.

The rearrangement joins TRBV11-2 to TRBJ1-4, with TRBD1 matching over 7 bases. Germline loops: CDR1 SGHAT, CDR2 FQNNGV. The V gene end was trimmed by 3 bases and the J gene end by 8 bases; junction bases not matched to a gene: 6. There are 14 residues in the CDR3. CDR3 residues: CASSFVQGREKLFF. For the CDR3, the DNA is TGTGCCAGCAGCTTCGTACAGGGGCGCGAAAAACTGTTTTTT.

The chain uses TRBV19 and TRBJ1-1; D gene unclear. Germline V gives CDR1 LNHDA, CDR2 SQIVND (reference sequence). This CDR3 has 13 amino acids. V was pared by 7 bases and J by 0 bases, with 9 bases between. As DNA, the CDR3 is TGTGCCAGTACGACTGCCTTGAACACTGAAGCTTTCTTT. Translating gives CASTTALNTEAFF.

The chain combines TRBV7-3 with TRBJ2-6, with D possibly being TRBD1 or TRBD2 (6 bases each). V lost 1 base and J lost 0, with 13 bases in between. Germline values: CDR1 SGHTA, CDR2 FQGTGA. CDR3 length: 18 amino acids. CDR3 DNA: TGTGCCAGCAGCTTAAAGGGGGGATCTATCTCTGGGGCCAACGTCCTGACTTTC. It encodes CASSLKGGSISGANVLTF.

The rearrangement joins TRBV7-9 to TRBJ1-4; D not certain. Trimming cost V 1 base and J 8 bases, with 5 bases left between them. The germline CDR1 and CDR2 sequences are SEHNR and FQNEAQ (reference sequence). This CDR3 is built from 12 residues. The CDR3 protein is CASSLDGEKLFF. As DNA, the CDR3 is TGTGCCAGCAGCTTAGATGGGGAAAAACTGTTTTTT.

CDR3 in DNA: TGTGCCAGTAGGGACAGGGCCTCCCCTAATCAGCCCCAGCATTTT. Its protein is CASRDRASPNQPQHF. V usage is TRBV19 and J usage is TRBJ1-5; 8 bases align to TRBD1. The CDR3 extends over 15 amino acids. Trimming cost V 6 bases and J 4 bases; bases outside gene matches: 8. The V gene's germline CDR1 is LNHDA and CDR2 SQIVND (reference sequence).

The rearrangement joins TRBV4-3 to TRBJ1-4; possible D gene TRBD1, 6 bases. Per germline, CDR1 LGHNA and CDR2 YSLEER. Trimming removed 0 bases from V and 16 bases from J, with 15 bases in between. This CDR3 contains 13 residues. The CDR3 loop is CASSQEAGEPAFF. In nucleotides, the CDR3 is TGCGCCAGCAGCCAAGAGGCAGGGGAGCCCGCGTTTTTT.

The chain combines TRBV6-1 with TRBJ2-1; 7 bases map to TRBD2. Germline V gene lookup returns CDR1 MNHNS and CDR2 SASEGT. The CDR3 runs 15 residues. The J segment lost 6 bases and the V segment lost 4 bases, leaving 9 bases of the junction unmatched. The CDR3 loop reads CASSGRRTSSNEQFF. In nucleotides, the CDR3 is TGTGCCAGCAGTGGCCGAAGGACTAGTAGCAATGAGCAGTTCTTC.

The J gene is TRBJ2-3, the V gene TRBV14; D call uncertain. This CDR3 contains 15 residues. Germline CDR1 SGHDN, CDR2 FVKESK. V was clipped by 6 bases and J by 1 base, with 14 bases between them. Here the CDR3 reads CASSSAVIGTDTQYF. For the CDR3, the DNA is TGTGCCAGCAGTTCCGCTGTTATCGGCACAGATACGCAGTATTTT.

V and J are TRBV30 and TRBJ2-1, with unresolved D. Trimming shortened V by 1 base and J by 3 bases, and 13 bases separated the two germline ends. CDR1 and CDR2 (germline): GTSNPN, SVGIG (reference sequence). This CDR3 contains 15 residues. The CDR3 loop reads CAWSGYSNLYNEQFF. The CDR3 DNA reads TGTGCCTGGAGTGGATACAGTAACCTCTACAATGAGCAGTTCTTC. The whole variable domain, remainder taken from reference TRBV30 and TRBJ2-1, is SQTIHQWPATLVQPVGSPLSLECTVEGTSNPNLYWYRQAAGRGLQLLFYSVGIGQISSEVPQNLSASRPQDRQFILSSKKLLLSDSGFYLCAWSGYSNLYNEQFFGPGTRLTVL.

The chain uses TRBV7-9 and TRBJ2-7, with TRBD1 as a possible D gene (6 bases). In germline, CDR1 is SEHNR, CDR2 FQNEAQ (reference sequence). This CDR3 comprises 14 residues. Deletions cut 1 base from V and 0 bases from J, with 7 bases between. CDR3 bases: TGTGCCAGCAGCTTAGGACAGGCCTCCTACGAGCAGTACTTC. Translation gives CASSLGQASYEQYF.